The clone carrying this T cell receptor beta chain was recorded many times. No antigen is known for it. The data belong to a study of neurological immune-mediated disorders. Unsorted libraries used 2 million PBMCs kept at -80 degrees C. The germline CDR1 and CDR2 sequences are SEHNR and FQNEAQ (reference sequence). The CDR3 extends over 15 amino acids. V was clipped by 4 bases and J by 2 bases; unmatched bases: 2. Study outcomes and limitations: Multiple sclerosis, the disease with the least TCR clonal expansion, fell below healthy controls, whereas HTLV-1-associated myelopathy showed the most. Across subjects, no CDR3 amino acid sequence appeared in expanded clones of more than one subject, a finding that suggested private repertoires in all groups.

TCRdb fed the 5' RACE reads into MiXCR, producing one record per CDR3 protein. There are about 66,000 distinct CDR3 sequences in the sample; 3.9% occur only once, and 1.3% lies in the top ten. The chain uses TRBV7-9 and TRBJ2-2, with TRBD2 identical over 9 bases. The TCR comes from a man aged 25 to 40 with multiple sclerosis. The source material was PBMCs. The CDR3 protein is CASSSSGDNTGELFF. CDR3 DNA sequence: TGTGCCAGCAGCTCTAGCGGGGACAACACCGGGGAGCTGTTTTTT.